This TCR beta chain was retrieved from a study of beta chain features in type 1 diabetes. This clone came up a few times. The antigen is undetermined. The same CDR3 is also encoded by other DNA sequences in this sample. Study outcomes and limitations: TCRB CDR3s were moderately but significantly shorter in Type 1 diabetes patients in all four CD4+ subsets. The study found fewer insertions and more deletions at VDJ junctions in type 1 diabetes patients. PCR could preferentially amplify shorter templates, alike in patients and controls. There was no resolution here of whether HLA type influences TCRB rearrangement.

Of the isolated RNA, all was reverse transcribed, and so the sequenced material was expressed TCRB transcripts. TCRdb keeps only in-frame clones here, not all; method: immunoSEQ multiplex PCR. This table holds around 260,000 clones, 24% found once. This receptor was identified in a woman under 40 with type 1 diabetes. Specimen: naive CD4+ T cells from blood.

The CDR3 DNA reads TGCAGTGCTAGAGATCGGGAGACCCAGTACTTC. Translating gives CSARDRETQYF. The rearrangement joins TRBV20-1 to TRBJ2-5; D remains unclear. The CDR3 is 11 amino acids. V lost 0 bases, J lost 5 bases, and 4 bases lay in between. Germline CDR1 DFQATT, CDR2 SNEGSKA (reference sequence).